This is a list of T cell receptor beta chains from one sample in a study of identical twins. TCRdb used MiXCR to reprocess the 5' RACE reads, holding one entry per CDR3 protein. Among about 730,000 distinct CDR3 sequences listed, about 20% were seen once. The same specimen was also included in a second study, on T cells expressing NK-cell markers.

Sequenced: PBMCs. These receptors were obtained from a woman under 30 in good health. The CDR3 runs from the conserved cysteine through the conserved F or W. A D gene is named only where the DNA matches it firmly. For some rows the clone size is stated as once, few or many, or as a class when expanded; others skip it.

CASSLSRSGGSTDTQYF	TGTGCCAGCAGCTTATCAAGGAGCGGGGGATCCACAGATACGCAGTATTTT	few	TRBV7-2	TRBJ2-3	TRBD2
CASGGLHYEQYF	TGCGCCAGCGGTGGGCTCCACTACGAGCAGTACTTC	few	TRBV10-2	TRBJ2-7	NA
CASSPPGHLSYEQYF	TGTGCCAGCAGCCCCCCGGGACACCTCTCCTACGAGCAGTACTTC	NA	TRBV7-2	TRBJ2-7	NA
CAWSNRGGEKLFF	TGTGCCTGGAGTAACAGGGGAGGTGAAAAACTGTTTTTT	NA	TRBV30	TRBJ1-4	TRBD1
CSALTGLAGGIEQFF	TGCAGTGCTCTAACGGGACTAGCGGGGGGAATCGAGCAGTTCTTC	few	TRBV20-1	TRBJ2-1	TRBD2
CASSATGGSYNEQFF	TGTGCCAGCAGTGCGACCGGGGGGTCCTACAATGAGCAGTTCTTC	few	TRBV6-2/TRBV6-3	TRBJ2-1	TRBD2
CSARDQTSWTQYF	TGCAGTGCTAGAGACCAGACCTCGTGGACCCAGTACTTC	few	TRBV20-1	TRBJ2-5	NA
CASSRLDYNEQFF	TGTGCCAGCAGTCGACTAGATTACAATGAGCAGTTCTTC	many	TRBV12-3/TRBV12-4	TRBJ2-1	NA
CSAPLVGETQYF	TGCAGTGCTCCCCTGGTTGGAGAGACCCAGTACTTC	few	TRBV20-1	TRBJ2-5	NA
CASHSDGTGELFF	TGTGCCAGCCACTCCGACGGCACCGGGGAGCTGTTTTTT	few	TRBV6-1	TRBJ2-2	NA
CASSLSGDTHEQYF	TGTGCCAGCAGTTTATCAGGAGACACCCACGAGCAGTACTTC	few	TRBV27	TRBJ2-7	NA
CASSFRGTASSGANVLTF	TGTGCCAGCAGTTTTAGAGGGACAGCTAGCTCTGGGGCCAACGTCCTGACTTTC	many	TRBV27	TRBJ2-6	TRBD1
CASSQTVTEFYGYTF	TGTGCCAGCAGCCAAACGGTAACAGAATTCTATGGCTACACCTTC	NA	TRBV4-2	TRBJ1-2	NA
CASSPLGLAVFPTGELFF	TGTGCCAGCAGCCCCCTGGGGCTAGCGGTCTTCCCCACCGGGGAGCTGTTTTTT	few	TRBV3-1	TRBJ2-2	TRBD2
CASRPGAPRETQYF	TGTGCCAGCAGGCCCGGGGCCCCTCGGGAGACCCAGTACTTC	few	TRBV12-3/TRBV12-4	TRBJ2-5	NA
CSALPPTSEQFF	TGCAGTGCCCTTCCCCCGACTAGTGAGCAGTTCTTC	NA	TRBV20-1	TRBJ2-1	NA
CASSFLQGTGELFF	TGCGCCAGCAGCTTTTTACAGGGGACCGGGGAGCTGTTTTTT	NA	TRBV5-1	TRBJ2-2	TRBD1
CASQPPGQAYEQYF	TGTGCCTCTCAACCCCCGGGACAGGCCTACGAGCAGTACTTC	NA	TRBV6-1	TRBJ2-7	TRBD1
CASSPHTNWDRVGDEQFF	TGTGCCAGCAGTCCCCACACCAATTGGGACAGGGTGGGAGATGAGCAGTTCTTC	NA	TRBV12-3/TRBV12-4	TRBJ2-1	TRBD1
CASSHGLAGFEQFF	TGTGCCAGCAGCCACGGACTAGCGGGCTTTGAGCAGTTCTTC	many	TRBV3-1	TRBJ2-1	TRBD2
CASSGQGDSEQYF	TGTGCCAGCAGCGGACAGGGGGATAGCGAGCAGTACTTC	NA	TRBV12-3/TRBV12-4	TRBJ2-7	TRBD1
CASSLFLGGRSTEAFF	TGTGCCAGCAGCTTATTTCTGGGGGGACGATCCACTGAAGCTTTCTTT	NA	TRBV7-2	TRBJ1-1	NA
CAISESGAGRDWEQYF	TGTGCCATCAGTGAGAGCGGTGCGGGTAGGGATTGGGAGCAGTACTTC	NA	TRBV10-3	TRBJ2-7	NA
CASSEGDRVLSQYF	TGTGCCAGCAGTGAAGGTGACAGGGTGTTATCGCAGTACTTC	few	TRBV6-1	TRBJ2-7	TRBD1
CASSQGGQNNEKLFF	TGCGCCAGCAGCCAAGGTGGGCAGAATAATGAAAAACTGTTTTTT	NA	TRBV4-3	TRBJ1-4	NA
CAISLRNEQFF	TGTGCCATCAGCCTTAGGAATGAGCAGTTCTTC	few	TRBV10-3	TRBJ2-1	NA
CASVAGGTDTQYF	TGTGCCAGCGTAGCGGGGGGGACAGATACGCAGTATTTT	few	TRBV19	TRBJ2-3	TRBD2
CASSRTSQAYNEQFF	TGCGCCAGCAGCAGGACTAGCCAAGCCTACAATGAGCAGTTCTTC	NA	TRBV5-1	TRBJ2-1	TRBD2
CASSNKVTEAFF	TGTGCCAGCAGTAACAAGGTGACTGAAGCTTTCTTT	few	TRBV6-5	TRBJ1-1	NA
CASSYPVTSGRLPPSGELFF	TGTGCCAGCAGTTACCCGGTCACTAGCGGGAGGCTCCCGCCGTCCGGGGAGCTGTTTTTT	NA	TRBV6-2/TRBV6-3	TRBJ2-2	TRBD2
CASSLRSMGIPYEQYF	TGTGCCAGCAGCTTAAGGTCGATGGGCATACCCTACGAGCAGTACTTC	NA	TRBV7-9	TRBJ2-7	NA
CASSSGTSVYEQYF	TGTGCCAGCAGCTCCGGGACTAGCGTCTACGAGCAGTACTTC	NA	TRBV7-2	TRBJ2-7	TRBD2
CASSLGGENEQFF	TGCGCCAGCAGCTTGGGGGGGGAAAATGAGCAGTTCTTC	many	TRBV5-1	TRBJ2-1	NA
CSATDRDYQPQHF	TGCAGTGCTACTGACAGGGACTATCAGCCCCAGCATTTT	few	TRBV20-1	TRBJ1-5	TRBD1
CASSPGGLAGGRPDTQYF	TGCGCCAGCAGCCCGGGTGGACTAGCGGGAGGGAGGCCAGATACGCAGTATTTT	few	TRBV5-1	TRBJ2-3	TRBD2
CASAREGLAGAGEQFF	TGTGCCAGCGCCAGGGAGGGACTAGCGGGAGCCGGGGAGCAGTTCTTC	NA	TRBV3-1	TRBJ2-1	TRBD2
CSATTSLPQETQYF	TGCAGTGCTACCACTAGCCTACCCCAAGAGACCCAGTACTTC	few	TRBV20-1	TRBJ2-5	NA
CASSFASYQETQYF	TGTGCCAGCAGTTTTGCTTCGTACCAAGAGACCCAGTACTTC	NA	TRBV2	TRBJ2-5	NA
CSVGAGRGYNEQFF	TGCAGCGTTGGGGCGGGGAGGGGATACAATGAGCAGTTCTTC	NA	TRBV29-1	TRBJ2-1	TRBD2
CASSQSRGSSEQFF	TGTGCCAGCAGTCAGAGCCGGGGCTCCTCCGAGCAGTTCTTC	NA	TRBV27	TRBJ2-1	NA
CASRTSGLTNSPLHF	TGTGCCAGCAGGACTTCGGGACTAACTAATTCACCCCTCCACTTT	few	TRBV12-3/TRBV12-4	TRBJ1-6	NA
CASSYGSRRETQYF	TGTGCCAGCAGTTATGGGAGTCGGCGAGAGACCCAGTACTTC	many	TRBV6-9	TRBJ2-5	NA
CACSQVPLTSGRNEQFF	TGTGCCTGCAGCCAAGTTCCCTTGACTAGCGGGAGGAATGAGCAGTTCTTC	NA	TRBV3-1	TRBJ2-1	TRBD2
CASSYRRVGTEAFF	TGTGCCAGCAGTTACCGGCGGGTGGGCACTGAAGCTTTCTTT	many	TRBV6-5	TRBJ1-1	NA
CASSSSQDTQYF	NA	NA	TRBV5-5	TRBJ2-3	NA
CASSGGAGTLLRSYNEQFF	TGTGCCAGCAGCGGAGGAGCGGGGACCCTTCTCCGCTCCTACAATGAGCAGTTCTTC	many	TRBV5-6	TRBJ2-1	TRBD2
CASSPGGVENTQYF	TGTGCCAGCTCACCAGGAGGGGTTGAGAATACGCAGTATTTT	few	TRBV18	TRBJ2-3	NA
CASSVAVSHAGELFF	TGTGCCAGCAGCGTAGCAGTGTCTCACGCCGGGGAGCTGTTTTTT	few	TRBV9	TRBJ2-2	NA
CASSFEVLRGGEQFF	TGTGCCAGCAGTTTCGAGGTCCTACGGGGGGGTGAGCAGTTCTTC	NA	TRBV12-3/TRBV12-4	TRBJ2-1	TRBD2
CASSLLSGGDEQYF	TGTGCCAGCAGCTTGTTGTCAGGGGGCGACGAGCAGTACTTC	NA	TRBV7-9	TRBJ2-7	TRBD1
CASSPIGQGNQPQHF	TGTGCCAGCAGCCCAATCGGACAGGGCAATCAGCCCCAGCATTTT	few	TRBV7-9	TRBJ1-5	TRBD1
CSVQGNGATNEKLFF	TGCAGTGTTCAGGGGAATGGAGCAACTAATGAAAAACTGTTTTTT	NA	TRBV20-1	TRBJ1-4	NA
CASSQDERAGGTDTQYF	TGTGCCAGCAGCCAGGACGAAAGAGCGGGAGGTACAGATACGCAGTATTTT	NA	TRBV4-2	TRBJ2-3	TRBD2
CASSVEPSGSSEQFF	TGTGCCAGCAGCGTAGAGCCTAGCGGGAGTAGTGAGCAGTTCTTC	few	TRBV9	TRBJ2-1	TRBD2